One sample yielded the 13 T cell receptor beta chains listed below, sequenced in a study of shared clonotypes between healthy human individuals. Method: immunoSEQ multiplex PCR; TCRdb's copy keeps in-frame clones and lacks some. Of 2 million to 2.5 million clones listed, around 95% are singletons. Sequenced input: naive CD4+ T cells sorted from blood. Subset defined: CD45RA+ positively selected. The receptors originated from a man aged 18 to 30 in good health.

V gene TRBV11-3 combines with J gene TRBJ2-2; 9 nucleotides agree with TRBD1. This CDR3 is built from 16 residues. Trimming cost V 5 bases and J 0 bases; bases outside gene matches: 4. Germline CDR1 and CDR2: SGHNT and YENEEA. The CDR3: CASSAGTGTNTGELFF. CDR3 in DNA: TGTGCCAGCAGCGCAGGGACAGGGACGAACACCGGGGAGCTGTTTTTT.

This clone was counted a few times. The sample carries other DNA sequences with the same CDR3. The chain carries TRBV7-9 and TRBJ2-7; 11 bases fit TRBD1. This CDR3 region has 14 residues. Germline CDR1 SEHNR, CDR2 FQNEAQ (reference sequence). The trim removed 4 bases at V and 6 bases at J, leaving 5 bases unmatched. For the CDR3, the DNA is TGTGCCAGCAGCTCAGGACAGGGGGCAGGCGAGCAGTACTTC. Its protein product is CASSSGQGAGEQYF.

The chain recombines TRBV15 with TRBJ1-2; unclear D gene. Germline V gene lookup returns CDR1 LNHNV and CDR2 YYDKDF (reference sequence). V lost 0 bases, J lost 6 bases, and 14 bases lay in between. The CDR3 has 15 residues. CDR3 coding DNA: TGTGCCACCAGCAGAGATAGGGCGAATAGGGATGGCTACACCTTC. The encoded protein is CATSRDRANRDGYTF.

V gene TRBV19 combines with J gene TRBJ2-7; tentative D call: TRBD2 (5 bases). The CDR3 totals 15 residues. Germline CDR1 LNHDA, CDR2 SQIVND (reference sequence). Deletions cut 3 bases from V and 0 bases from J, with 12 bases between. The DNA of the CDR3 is TGTGCCAGTAGTATTGGTCGTGGGAGCTCCTACGAGCAGTACTTC. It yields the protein CASSIGRGSSYEQYF. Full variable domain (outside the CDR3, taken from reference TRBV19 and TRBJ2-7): DGGITQSPKYLFRKEGQNVTLSCEQNLNHDAMYWYRQDPGQGLRLIYYSQIVNDFQKGDIAEGYSVSREKKESFPLTVTSAQKNPTAFYLCASSIGRGSSYEQYFGPGTRLTVT.

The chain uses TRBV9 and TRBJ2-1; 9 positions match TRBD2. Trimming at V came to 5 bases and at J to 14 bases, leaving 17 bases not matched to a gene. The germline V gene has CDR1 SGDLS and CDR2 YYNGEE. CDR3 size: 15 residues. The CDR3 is CASSLREREEASEFF. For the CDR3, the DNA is TGTGCCAGCAGTCTAAGAGAGCGGGAGGAGGCGAGTGAGTTCTTC.

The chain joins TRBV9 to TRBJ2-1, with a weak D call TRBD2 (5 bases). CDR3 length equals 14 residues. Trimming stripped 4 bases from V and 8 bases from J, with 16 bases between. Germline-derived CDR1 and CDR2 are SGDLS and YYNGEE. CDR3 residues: CASSPHGGGDEQFF. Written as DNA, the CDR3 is TGTGCCAGCAGCCCTCACGGAGGAGGTGATGAGCAGTTCTTC.

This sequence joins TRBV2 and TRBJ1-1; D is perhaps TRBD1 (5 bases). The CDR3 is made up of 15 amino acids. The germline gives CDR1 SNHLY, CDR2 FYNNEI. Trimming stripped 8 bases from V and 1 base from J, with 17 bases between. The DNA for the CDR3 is TGTGCCAGCCAACAAGGTGGGGGAGGGAACACTGAAGCTTTCTTT. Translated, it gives CASQQGGGGNTEAFF.

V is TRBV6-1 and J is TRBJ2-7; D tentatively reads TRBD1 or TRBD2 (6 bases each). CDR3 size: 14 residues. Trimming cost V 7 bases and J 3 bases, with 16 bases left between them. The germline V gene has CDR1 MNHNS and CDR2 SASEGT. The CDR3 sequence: CASKIQGLLYEQYF. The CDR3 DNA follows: TGTGCCAGCAAAATACAGGGACTCCTCTACGAGCAGTACTTC.

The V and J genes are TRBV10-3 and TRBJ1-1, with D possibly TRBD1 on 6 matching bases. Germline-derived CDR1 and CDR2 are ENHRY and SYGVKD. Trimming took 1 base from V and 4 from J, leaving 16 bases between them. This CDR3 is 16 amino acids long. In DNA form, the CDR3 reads TGTGCCATCAGTGAGTTCAGGGGAGAAGGGGGCACTGAAGCTTTCTTT. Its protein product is CAISEFRGEGGTEAFF.

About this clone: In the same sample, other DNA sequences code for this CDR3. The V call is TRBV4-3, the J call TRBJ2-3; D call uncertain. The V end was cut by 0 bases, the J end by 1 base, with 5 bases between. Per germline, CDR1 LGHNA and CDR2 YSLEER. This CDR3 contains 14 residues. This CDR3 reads CASSQDLGTDTQYF. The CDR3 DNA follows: TGCGCCAGCAGCCAAGATTTAGGCACAGATACGCAGTATTTT.

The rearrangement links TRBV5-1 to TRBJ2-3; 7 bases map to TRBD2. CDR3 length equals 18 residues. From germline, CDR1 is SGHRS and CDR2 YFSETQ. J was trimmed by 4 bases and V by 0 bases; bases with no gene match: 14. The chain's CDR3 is CASSLGASGAIKADTQYF. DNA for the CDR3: TGCGCCAGCAGCTTGGGGGCTAGCGGAGCTATCAAGGCAGATACGCAGTATTTT.

The CDR3 reads CASSQDPDYGYTF. In nucleotides, the CDR3 is TGCGCCAGCAGCCAAGATCCCGACTATGGCTACACCTTC. The V gene is TRBV4-1, the J gene TRBJ1-2; the D is unclear. V lost 0 bases to trimming and J lost 3 bases, with 5 bases between them. This CDR3 region has 13 residues. CDR1 MGHRA and CDR2 YSYEKL come from the germline V gene.

CDR3 sequence reads: CASSLSEGRPTEAFF. The DNA of the CDR3 is TGCGCCAGCAGCTTGTCGGAGGGGAGGCCCACTGAAGCTTTCTTT. This chain connects TRBV5-1 to TRBJ1-1; possible D gene TRBD1, 5 bases. The CDR3 is made up of 15 amino acids. Looked up from germline, CDR1 is SGHRS and CDR2 is YFSETQ. V was shortened by 1 base and J by 4 bases, with 14 bases between the two germline ends.